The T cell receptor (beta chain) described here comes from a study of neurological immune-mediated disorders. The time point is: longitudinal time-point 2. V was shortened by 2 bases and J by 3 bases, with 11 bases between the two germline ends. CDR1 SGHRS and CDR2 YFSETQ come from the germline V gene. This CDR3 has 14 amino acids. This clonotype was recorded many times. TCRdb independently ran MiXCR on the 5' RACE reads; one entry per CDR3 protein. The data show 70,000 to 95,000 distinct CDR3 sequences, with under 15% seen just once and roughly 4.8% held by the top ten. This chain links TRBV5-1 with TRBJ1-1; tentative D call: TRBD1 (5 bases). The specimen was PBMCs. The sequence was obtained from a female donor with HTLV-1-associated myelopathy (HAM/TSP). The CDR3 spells CASSFNGAYTEAFF. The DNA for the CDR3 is TGCGCCAGCAGCTTTAACGGGGCGTACACTGAAGCTTTCTTT.